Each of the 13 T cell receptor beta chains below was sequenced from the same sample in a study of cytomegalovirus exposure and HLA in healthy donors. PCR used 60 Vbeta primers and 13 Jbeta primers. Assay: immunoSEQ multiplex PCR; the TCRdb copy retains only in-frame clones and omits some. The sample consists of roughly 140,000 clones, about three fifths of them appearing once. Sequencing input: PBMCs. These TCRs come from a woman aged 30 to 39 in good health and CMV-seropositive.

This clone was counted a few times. The CDR3 region is CASSLSAGNTIYF. DNA for the CDR3: TGTGCCAGCAGCTTGTCAGCTGGAAACACCATATATTTT. The chain is built from TRBV5-4 and TRBJ1-3; D remains ambiguous. V was shortened by 1 base and J by 2 bases, with 4 bases between the two germline ends. Germline V lookup: CDR1 SGHNT, CDR2 YYREEE (reference sequence). There are 13 residues in the CDR3.

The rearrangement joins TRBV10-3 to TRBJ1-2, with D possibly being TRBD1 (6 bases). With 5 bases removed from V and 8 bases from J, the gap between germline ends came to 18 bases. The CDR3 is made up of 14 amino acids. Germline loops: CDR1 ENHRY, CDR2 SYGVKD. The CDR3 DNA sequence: TGTGCCATCAGTTCGGACAGCCGCCTATCGGGCTACACCTTC. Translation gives CAISSDSRLSGYTF.

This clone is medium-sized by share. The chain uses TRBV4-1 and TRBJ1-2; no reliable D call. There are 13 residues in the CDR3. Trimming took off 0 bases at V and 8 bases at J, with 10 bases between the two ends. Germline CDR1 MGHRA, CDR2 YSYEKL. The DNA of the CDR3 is TGCGCCAGCAGCCAAGAAAGAGAGGGAGGCTACACCTTC. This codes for CASSQEREGGYTF.

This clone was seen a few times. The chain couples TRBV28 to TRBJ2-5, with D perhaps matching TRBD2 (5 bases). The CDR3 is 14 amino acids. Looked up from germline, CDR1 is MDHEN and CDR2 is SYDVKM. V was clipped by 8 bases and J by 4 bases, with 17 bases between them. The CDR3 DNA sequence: TGTGCCAGCCATCGGGGTGGATTTCTAGAGACCCAGTACTTC. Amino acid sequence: CASHRGGFLETQYF.

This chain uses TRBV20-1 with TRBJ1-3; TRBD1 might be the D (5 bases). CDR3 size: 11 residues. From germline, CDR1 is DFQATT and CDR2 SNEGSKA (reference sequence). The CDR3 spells CSRVSGNTIYF. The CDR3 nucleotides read TGCAGCAGGGTATCTGGAAACACCATATATTTT.

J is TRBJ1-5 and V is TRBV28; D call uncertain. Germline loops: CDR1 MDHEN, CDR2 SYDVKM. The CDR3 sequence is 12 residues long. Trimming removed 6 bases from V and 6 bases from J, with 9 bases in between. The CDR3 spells CASSLPRQPQHF. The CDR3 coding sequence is TGTGCCAGCAGCTTACCCCGTCAGCCCCAGCATTTT.

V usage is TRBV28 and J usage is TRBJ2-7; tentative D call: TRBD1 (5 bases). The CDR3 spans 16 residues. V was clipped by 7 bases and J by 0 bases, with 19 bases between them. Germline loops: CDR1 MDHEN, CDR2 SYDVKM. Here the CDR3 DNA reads TGTGCCAGCAACGGATTAGGGGCTCCCGGCTCCTACGAGCAGTACTTC. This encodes CASNGLGAPGSYEQYF.

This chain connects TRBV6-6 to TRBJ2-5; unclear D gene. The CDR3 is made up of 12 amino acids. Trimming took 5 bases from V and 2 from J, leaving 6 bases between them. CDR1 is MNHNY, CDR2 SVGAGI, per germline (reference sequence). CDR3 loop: CASSAMQETQYF. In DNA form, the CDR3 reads TGTGCCAGCAGTGCGATGCAAGAGACCCAGTACTTC.

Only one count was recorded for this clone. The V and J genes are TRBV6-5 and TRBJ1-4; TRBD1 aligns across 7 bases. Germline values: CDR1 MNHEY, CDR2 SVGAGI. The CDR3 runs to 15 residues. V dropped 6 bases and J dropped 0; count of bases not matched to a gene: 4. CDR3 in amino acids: CASRAGGSTNEKLFF. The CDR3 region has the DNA TGTGCCAGCAGGGCAGGGGGTTCAACTAATGAAAAACTGTTTTTT.

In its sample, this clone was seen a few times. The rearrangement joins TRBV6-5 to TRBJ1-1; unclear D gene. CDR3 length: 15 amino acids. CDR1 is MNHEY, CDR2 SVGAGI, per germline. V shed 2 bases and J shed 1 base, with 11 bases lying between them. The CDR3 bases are TGTGCCAGCAGTTACGAGCGGATGAAGAACACTGAAGCTTTCTTT. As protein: CASSYERMKNTEAFF.

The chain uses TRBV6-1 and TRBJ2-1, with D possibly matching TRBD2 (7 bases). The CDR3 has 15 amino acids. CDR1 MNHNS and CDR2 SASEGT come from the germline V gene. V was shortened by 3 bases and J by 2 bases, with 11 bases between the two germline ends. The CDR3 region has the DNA TGTGCCAGCAGTGAGAGGGAGGGGGCCTACAATGAGCAGTTCTTC. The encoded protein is CASSEREGAYNEQFF.

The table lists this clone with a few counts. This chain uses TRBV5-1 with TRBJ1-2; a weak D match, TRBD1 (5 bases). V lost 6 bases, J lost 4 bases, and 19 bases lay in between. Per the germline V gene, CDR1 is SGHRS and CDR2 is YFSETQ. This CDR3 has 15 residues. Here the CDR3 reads CASKGSGFGPYGYTF. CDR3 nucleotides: TGCGCCAGCAAAGGATCAGGGTTCGGACCCTATGGCTACACCTTC.

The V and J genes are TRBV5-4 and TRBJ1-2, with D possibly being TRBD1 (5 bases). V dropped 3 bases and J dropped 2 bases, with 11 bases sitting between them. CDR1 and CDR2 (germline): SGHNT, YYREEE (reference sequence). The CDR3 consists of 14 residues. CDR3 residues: CASSSLTANYGYTF. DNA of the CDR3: TGTGCCAGCAGCTCATTGACAGCGAACTATGGCTACACCTTC.